The next 6 T cell receptor beta chains were all read from a single sample in a study of shared clonotypes between healthy human individuals (dated by TCRdb to the early 2020s). CD8 naive samples were obtained by positive selection for CCR7 among CD45RO-negative cells, yielding a CD45RA+CCR7+ population from which TemRA cells were excluded. The library was produced with the immunoSEQ multiplex PCR assay. TCRdb stores this immuneACCESS table with in-frame sequences only. Part of the clones is absent; in the studies checked, under half of the shortfall reflects unresolved V genes, and no reason is known for the rest. Across this sample there are about 2,100,000 clones, with under 95% seen only once. The top ten hold 1.7% of the sample. Sequenced input: naive CD8+ T cells from PBMCs. The cell subset or site label of this sample denotes: CD45RA+CCR7+. The receptors were gathered from a man between 18 and 35 years old in good health. Some clones in this sample may be carry-over from other donors' samples.

This chain uses TRBV27 with TRBJ1-1; 7 bases are shared with TRBD1. The V segment lost 2 bases and the J segment 1 base; nucleotides outside the gene matches: 4. Germline V gives CDR1 MNHEY, CDR2 SMNVEV (reference sequence). The CDR3 spans 15 residues. Written as DNA, the CDR3 is TGTGCCAGCAGTTTAAGGACAGGCTCGAACACTGAAGCTTTCTTT. This translates into CASSLRTGSNTEAFF.

This clone was seen just once. The rearrangement uses TRBV28 and TRBJ2-6; D possibly corresponds to TRBD2 (5 bases). The CDR3 length is 17 residues. V lost 5 bases and J 2 bases, leaving 16 bases between the germline ends. Germline V gene sequence: CDR1 MDHEN, CDR2 SYDVKM. CDR3 sequence: CASSPYRLPTGANVLTF. The CDR3 DNA is TGTGCCAGCAGTCCCTACAGACTACCAACTGGGGCCAACGTCCTGACTTTC. Using reference TRBV28 and TRBJ2-6 for the parts outside the CDR3, the full variable domain is DVKVTQSSRYLVKRTGEKVFLECVQDMDHENMFWYRQDPGLGLRLIYFSYDVKMKEKGDIPEGYSVSREKKERFSLILESASTNQTSMYLCASSPYRLPTGANVLTFGAGSRLTVL.

The chain recombines TRBV9 with TRBJ1-4, with D hard to call. The V and J ends lost 3 bases and 5 bases respectively, with 17 bases between them. This CDR3 comprises 16 residues. Germline assignment: CDR1 SGDLS and CDR2 YYNGEE. The CDR3 sequence is CASSAGWADANEKLFF. The CDR3 nucleotides read TGTGCCAGCAGCGCCGGATGGGCGGATGCAAATGAAAAACTGTTTTTT.

The chain uses TRBV5-4 and TRBJ2-3; 8 bases are a match to TRBD1. V lost 3 bases to trimming and J lost 4 bases; unmatched junction nucleotides: 4. The germline gives CDR1 SGHNT, CDR2 YYREEE (reference sequence). The length of the CDR3 is 14 residues. The CDR3 coding sequence is TGTGCCAGCAGCTCTGACAGGGGTGCAGATACGCAGTATTTT. This encodes CASSSDRGADTQYF.

The V and J genes are TRBV5-6 and TRBJ2-1; 9 bases line up with TRBD1. The CDR3 contains 14 residues. Germline V CDR1 and CDR2: SGHDT, YYEEEE. V shed 4 bases and J 6 bases; nucleotides not matched to a gene: 5. CDR3 protein: CASSTPGQGNEQFF. In DNA, the CDR3 is TGTGCCAGCAGCACACCGGGACAGGGCAATGAGCAGTTCTTC.

The chain carries TRBV13 and TRBJ2-7, with D tentatively TRBD1 or TRBD2 (5 bases each). Trimming pared 3 bases from V and 2 bases from J, leaving 11 bases between. The V gene's germline CDR1 is PRHDT and CDR2 FYEKMQ (reference sequence). The CDR3 is made up of 14 amino acids. The CDR3 nucleotides read TGTGCCAGCAGCTTGGGGCGGGCGGCCTACGAGCAGTACTTC. This sequence encodes CASSLGRAAYEQYF.